This TCR beta chain was sequenced in a study of blood T cell repertoires in COVID-19. Study-wide context: Both acute and convalescent COVID-19 samples were obtained from the United States, Italy and Spain.

Germline CDR1 is SEHNR and CDR2 is FQNEAQ (reference sequence). Trimming left V 6 bases short and J 5 bases short, with 6 bases between. There are 11 residues in the CDR3. The authors' processing: Researchers report that nucleated cell counts were estimated from reference gene primer amplification. Sequenced by immunoSEQ multiplex PCR; TCRdb stores in-frame clones only, minus some. V, J and clone size derive from that table, while D and trimming were established from the DNA sequence. The sample yields a few hundred thousand clones, around nine tenths seen once. This chain connects TRBV7-9 to TRBJ2-3; D is unclear. Sequencing was performed on peripheral blood. This TCR was sampled from a man aged 35 to 55 who had recovered from COVID-19. In DNA, the CDR3 is TGTGCCAGCAGTCTAGAAGATACGCAGTATTTT. Protein sequence: CASSLEDTQYF.